The T cell receptor beta chain under discussion was sequenced for a study of beta chain features in type 1 diabetes. Regarding this clone: What it binds is not known.

CDR3 size: 14 residues. Germline V lookup: CDR1 KGHSH, CDR2 LQKENI. V was clipped by 2 bases and J by 4 bases; unmatched bases: 3. Study-level points and caveats: Significant though moderate, a shortening of TCRB CDR3s appeared in all four CD4+ subsets of Type 1 diabetes patients.

Isolated RNA was reverse transcribed in full, so expressed TCRB transcripts were sequenced. Average reads per stem cell-like memory T cell sample were about a million. The table came from immunoSEQ multiplex PCR; TCRdb's copy has only in-frame clones and leaves some out. The data show tens of thousands of clones, with around half seen just once and 0.3% held by the top ten. Sequenced sample: stem cell memory CD4+ T cells from blood. This chain joins TRBV18 and TRBJ1-1; TRBD1 agrees at 8 bases. The source is a man under 40 with type 1 diabetes. CDR3 bases: TGTGCCAGCTCACCATCGGACAGGGCCACTGAAGCTTTCTTT. Translating gives CASSPSDRATEAFF.